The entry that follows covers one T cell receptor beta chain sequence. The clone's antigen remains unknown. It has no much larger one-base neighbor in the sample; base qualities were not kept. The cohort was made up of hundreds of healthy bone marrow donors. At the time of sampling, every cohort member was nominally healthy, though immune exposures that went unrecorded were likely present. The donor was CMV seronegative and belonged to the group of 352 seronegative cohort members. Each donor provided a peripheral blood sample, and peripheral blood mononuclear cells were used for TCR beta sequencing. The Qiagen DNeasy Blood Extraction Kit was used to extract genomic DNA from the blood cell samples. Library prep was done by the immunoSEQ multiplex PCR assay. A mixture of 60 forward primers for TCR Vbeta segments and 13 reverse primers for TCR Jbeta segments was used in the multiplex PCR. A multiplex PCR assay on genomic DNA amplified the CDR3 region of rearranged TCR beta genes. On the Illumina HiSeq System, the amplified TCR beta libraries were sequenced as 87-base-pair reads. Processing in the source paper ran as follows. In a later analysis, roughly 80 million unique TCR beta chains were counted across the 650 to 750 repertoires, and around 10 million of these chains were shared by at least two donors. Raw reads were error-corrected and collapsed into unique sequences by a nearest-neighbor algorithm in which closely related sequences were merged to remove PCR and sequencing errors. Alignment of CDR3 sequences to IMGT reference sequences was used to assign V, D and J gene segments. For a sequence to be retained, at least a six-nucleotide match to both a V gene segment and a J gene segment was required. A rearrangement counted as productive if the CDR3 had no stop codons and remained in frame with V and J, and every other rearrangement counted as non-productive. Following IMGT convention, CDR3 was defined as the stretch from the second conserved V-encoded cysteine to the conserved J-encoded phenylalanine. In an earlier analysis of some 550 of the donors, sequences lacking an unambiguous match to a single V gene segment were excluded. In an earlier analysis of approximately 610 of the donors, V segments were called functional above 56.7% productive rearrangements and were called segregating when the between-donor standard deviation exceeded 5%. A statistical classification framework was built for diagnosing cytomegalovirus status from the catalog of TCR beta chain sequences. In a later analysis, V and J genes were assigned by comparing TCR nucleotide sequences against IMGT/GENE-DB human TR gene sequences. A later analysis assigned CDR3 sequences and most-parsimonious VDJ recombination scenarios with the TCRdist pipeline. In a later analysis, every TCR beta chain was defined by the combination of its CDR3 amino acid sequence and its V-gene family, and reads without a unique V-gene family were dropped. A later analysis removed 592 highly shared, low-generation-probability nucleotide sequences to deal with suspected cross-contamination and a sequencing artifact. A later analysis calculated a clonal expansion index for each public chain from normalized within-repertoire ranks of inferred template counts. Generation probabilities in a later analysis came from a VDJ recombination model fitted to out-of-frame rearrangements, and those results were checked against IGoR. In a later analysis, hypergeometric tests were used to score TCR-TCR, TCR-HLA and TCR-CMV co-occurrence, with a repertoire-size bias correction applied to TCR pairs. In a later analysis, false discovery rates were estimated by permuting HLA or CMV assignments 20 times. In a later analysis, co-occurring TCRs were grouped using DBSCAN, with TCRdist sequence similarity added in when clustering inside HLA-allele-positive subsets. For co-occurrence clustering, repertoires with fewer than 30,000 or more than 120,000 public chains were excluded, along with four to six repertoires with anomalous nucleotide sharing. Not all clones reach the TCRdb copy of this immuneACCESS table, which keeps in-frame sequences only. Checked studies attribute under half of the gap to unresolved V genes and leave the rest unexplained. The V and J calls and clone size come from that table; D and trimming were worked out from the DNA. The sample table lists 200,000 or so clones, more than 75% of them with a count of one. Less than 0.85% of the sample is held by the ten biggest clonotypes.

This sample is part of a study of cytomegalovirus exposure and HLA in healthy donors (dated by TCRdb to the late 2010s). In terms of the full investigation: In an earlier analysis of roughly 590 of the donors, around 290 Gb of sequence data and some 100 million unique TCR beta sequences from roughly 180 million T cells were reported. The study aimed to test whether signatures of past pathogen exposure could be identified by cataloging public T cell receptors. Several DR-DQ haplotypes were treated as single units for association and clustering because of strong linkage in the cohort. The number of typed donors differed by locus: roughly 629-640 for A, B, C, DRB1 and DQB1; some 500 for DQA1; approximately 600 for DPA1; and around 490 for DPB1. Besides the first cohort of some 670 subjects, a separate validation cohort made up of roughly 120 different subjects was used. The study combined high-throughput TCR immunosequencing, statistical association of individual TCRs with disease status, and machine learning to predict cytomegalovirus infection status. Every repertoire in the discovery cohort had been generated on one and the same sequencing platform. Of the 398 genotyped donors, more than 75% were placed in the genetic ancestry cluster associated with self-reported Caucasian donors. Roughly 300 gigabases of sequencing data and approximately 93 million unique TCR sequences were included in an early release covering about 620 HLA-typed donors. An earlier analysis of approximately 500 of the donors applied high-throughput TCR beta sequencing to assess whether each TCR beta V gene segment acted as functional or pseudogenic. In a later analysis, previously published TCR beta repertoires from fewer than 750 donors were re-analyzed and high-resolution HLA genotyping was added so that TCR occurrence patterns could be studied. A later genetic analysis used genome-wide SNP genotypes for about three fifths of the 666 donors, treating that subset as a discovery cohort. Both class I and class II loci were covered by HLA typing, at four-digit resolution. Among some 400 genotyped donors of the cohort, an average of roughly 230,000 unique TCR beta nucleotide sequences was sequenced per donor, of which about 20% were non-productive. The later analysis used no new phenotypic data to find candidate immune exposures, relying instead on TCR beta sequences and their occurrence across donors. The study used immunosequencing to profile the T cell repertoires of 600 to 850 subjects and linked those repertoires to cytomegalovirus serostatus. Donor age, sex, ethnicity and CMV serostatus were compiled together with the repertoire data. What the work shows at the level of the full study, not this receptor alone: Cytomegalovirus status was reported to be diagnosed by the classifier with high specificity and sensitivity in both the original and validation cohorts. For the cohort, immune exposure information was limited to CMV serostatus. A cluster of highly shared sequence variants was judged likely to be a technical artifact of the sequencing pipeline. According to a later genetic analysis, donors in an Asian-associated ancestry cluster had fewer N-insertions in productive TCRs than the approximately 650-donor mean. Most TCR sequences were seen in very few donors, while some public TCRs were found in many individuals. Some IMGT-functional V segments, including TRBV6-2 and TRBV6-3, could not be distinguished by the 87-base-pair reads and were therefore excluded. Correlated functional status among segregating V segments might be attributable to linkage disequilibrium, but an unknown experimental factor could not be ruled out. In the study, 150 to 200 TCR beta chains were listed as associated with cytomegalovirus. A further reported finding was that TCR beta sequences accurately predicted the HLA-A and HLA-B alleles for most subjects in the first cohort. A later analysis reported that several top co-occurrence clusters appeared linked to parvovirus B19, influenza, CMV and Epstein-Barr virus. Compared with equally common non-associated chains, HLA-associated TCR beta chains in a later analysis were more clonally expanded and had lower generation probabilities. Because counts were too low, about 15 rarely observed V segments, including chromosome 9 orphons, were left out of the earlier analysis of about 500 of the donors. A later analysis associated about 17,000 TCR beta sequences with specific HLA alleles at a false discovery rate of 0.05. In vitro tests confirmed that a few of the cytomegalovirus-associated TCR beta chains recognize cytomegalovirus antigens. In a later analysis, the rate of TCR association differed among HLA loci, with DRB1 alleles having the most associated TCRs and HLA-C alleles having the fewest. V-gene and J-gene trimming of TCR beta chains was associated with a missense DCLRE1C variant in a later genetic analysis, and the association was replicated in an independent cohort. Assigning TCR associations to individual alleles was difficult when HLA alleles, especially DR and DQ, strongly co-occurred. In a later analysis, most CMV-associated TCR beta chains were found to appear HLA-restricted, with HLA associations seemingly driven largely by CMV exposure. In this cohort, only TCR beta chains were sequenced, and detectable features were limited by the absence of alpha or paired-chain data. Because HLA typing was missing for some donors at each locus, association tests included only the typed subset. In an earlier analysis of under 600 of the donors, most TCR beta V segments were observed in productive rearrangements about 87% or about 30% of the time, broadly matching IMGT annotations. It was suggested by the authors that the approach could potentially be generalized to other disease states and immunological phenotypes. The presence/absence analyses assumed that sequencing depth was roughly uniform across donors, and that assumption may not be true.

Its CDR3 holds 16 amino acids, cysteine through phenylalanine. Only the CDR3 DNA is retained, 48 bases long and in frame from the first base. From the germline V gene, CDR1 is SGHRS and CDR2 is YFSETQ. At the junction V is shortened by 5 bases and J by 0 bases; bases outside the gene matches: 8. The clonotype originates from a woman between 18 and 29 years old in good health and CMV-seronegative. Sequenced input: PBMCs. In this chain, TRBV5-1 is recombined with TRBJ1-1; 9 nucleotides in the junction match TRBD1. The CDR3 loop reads CASRPPGTGMNTEAFF. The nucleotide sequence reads TGCGCCAGCAGACCTCCCGGGACAGGGATGAACACTGAAGCTTTCTTT.